The 9 T cell receptor beta chains below were found in one sample sequenced in a study of T-cell reconstitution after alpha-beta-depleted transplantation in children. Unique molecular identifiers were incorporated during preparation of the TCRbeta library. TCRdb re-called the PCR reads through MiXCR, storing one row per CDR3 protein. The sample yields about 1,000,000 distinct CDR3 sequences, roughly 29% seen once. This specimen was PBMCs, mostly from graft donor cells, taken 360 days after TCRalphabeta/CD19-depleted stem cell transplant. All receptors come from a boy less than two years old who had a stem cell transplant for SCID, so the T cells may come from the graft donor.

The rearrangement joins TRBV10-3 to TRBJ1-6, with 7 positions matching TRBD1. CDR3 length: 13 amino acids. The J segment lost 9 bases and the V segment lost 10 bases, leaving 9 bases of the junction unmatched. The germline gives CDR1 ENHRY, CDR2 SYGVKD. The CDR3 region is CATGTVSASPLHF. CDR3 bases: TGTGCCACCGGGACAGTGTCGGCTTCACCCCTCCACTTT.

This clonotype was counted between two and nine times. This sequence joins TRBV7-9 and TRBJ1-1; D unresolved. The V gene's germline CDR1 is SEHNR and CDR2 FQNEAQ (reference sequence). V lost 1 base to trimming and J lost 8 bases, with 11 bases between them. CDR3 length equals 13 residues. The CDR3 protein is CASSLVIVSEAFF. The CDR3, as DNA: TGTGCCAGCAGCTTAGTCATCGTTTCCGAAGCTTTCTTT.

This clonotype was recorded at least ten times. This rearrangement joins TRBV12-3 or TRBV12-4 to TRBJ2-1; D is uncertain. This CDR3 region has 16 residues. The germline V and J ends were trimmed by 1 base and 2 bases, with 12 bases remaining between them. CDR3 nucleotides: TGTGCCAGCAGTTTAGTGGGGAAAGGGCCCTACAATGAGCAGTTCTTC. This translates into CASSLVGKGPYNEQFF.

The chain couples TRBV20-1 to TRBJ1-5; a weak D match, TRBD1 (5 bases). This CDR3 has 15 amino acids. Germline CDR1 reads DFQATT; CDR2 reads SNEGSKA (reference sequence). Trimming cost V 3 bases and J 0 bases, with 12 bases left between them. The CDR3 is CSARGESYSNQPQHF. CDR3 bases: TGCAGTGCTAGGGGGGAATCTTATAGCAATCAGCCCCAGCATTTT.

The chain links TRBV6-5 to TRBJ2-1, with a tentative D call TRBD2 (6 bases). CDR1 MNHEY and CDR2 SVGAGI come from the germline V gene. The CDR3 length is 15 residues. V lost 2 bases to trimming and J lost 3 bases, with 11 bases between them. CDR3 sequence reads: CASSYGSGYYNEQFF. CDR3 DNA sequence: TGTGCCAGCAGTTACGGTAGCGGTTACTACAATGAGCAGTTCTTC.

V and J are TRBV20-1 and TRBJ1-4; D call uncertain. Germline CDR1 and CDR2: DFQATT and SNEGSKA (reference sequence). The CDR3 has 16 residues. V was shortened by 1 base and J by 0 bases, with 12 bases between the two germline ends. DNA for the CDR3: TGCAGTGCTAGAGGCGGCAGCTTTGCAACTAATGAAAAACTGTTTTTT. Protein sequence: CSARGGSFATNEKLFF.

This clonotype was detected once. The genes are TRBV5-5 and TRBJ2-7, with D tentatively TRBD1 (5 bases). CDR1 and CDR2 from the germline V gene are SGHKS and YYEKEE (reference sequence). The germline V and J ends were trimmed by 0 bases and 2 bases, with 12 bases remaining between them. This CDR3 comprises 15 residues. CDR3 nucleotides: TGTGCCAGCAGCTTGGGGGGCAGCAATCCCTACGAGCAGTACTTC. As protein: CASSLGGSNPYEQYF.

Comment on this clonotype: One end of the junction varies from germline; a read error may be responsible. The rearrangement joins TRBV7-9 to TRBJ2-1, with D unclear. CDR3 length equals 11 residues. Germline V gene lookup returns CDR1 SEHNR and CDR2 FQNEAQ (reference sequence). The CDR3: CASSLKGGVIF. The CDR3 DNA sequence: TGTGCCAGCAGCTTAAAGGGTGGGGTAATCTTC.

This clonotype was recorded a few times. The chain recombines TRBV4-1 with TRBJ2-1, with D unclear. CDR1 is MGHRA and CDR2 is YSYEKL in the germline V gene. The CDR3 consists of 14 residues. V shed 3 bases and J shed 5 bases, with 11 bases lying between them. DNA of the CDR3: TGCGCCAGCAGCCACAGTGCAGGTAACAATGAGCAGTTCTTC. The encoded protein is CASSHSAGNNEQFF.